Sequencing of this TCR beta chain was carried out in a study of T-cell reconstitution after alpha-beta-depleted transplantation in children. Note on this clonotype: The target antigen is unknown.

The CDR3 has 12 residues. CDR1 is SGHRS, CDR2 YFSETQ, per germline. V lost 1 base and J 8 bases, leaving 7 bases between the germline ends. Study-wide results and caveats: In some patients, recipient T cells and intrathymic progenitors surviving conditioning explained high day-60 diversity. The authors attributed T-cell counts and diversity one year after transplant mostly to newly produced T cells.

Unique molecular identifiers were incorporated when the TCRbeta library was constructed. TCRdb called the PCR reads again in MiXCR, with one record for every CDR3 protein. The sample consists of approximately 50,000 distinct CDR3 sequences, about 50% of them appearing once. The starting material was peripheral blood, obtained before TCRalphabeta/CD19-depleted stem cell transplant. The TCR sequence derives from a boy less than two years old with SCID, due to receive a stem cell transplant. The V call is TRBV5-1, the J call TRBJ2-1; D is uncertain. The CDR3 region has the DNA TGCGCCAGCAGCTTGTCTTTCCATGAGCAGTTCTTC. The encoded protein is CASSLSFHEQFF.